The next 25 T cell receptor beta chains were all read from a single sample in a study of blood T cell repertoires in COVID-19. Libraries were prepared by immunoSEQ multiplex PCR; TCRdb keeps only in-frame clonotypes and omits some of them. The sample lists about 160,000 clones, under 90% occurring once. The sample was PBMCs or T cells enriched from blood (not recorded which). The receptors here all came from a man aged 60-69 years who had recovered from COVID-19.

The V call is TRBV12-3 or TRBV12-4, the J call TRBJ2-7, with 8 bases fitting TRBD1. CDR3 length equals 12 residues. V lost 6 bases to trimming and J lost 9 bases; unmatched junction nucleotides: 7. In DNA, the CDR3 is TGTGCCAGCAGGCCTGACAGGGGTTGGCAGTACTTC. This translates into CASRPDRGWQYF.

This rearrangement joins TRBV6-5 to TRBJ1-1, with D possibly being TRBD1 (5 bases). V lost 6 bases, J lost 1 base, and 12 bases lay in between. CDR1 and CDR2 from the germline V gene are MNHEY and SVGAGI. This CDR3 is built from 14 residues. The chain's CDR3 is CASSGGRGNTEAFF. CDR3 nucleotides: TGTGCCAGCAGCGGGGGACGGGGGAACACTGAAGCTTTCTTT.

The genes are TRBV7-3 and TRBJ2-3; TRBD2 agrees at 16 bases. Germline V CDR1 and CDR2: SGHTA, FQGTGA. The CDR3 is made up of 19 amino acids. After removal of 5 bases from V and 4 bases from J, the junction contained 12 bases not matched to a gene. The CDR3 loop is CASSPHGGTSGGAADTQYF. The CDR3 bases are TGTGCCAGCAGCCCCCACGGTGGGACTAGCGGGGGGGCGGCAGATACGCAGTATTTT.

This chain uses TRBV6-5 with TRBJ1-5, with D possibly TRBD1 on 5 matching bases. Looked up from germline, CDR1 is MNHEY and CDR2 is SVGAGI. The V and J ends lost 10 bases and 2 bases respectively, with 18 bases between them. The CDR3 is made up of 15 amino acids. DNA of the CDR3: TGTGCCACCGTTGCACGGAGGGGAGGCAATCAGCCCCAGCATTTT. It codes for CATVARRGGNQPQHF.

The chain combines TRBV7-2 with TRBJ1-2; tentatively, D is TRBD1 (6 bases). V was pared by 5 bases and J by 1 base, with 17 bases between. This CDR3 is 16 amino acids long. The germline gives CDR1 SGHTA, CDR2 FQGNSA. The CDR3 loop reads CASSTDRSPFNYGYTF. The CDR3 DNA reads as TGTGCCAGCAGCACCGACAGGAGTCCCTTTAACTATGGCTACACCTTC.

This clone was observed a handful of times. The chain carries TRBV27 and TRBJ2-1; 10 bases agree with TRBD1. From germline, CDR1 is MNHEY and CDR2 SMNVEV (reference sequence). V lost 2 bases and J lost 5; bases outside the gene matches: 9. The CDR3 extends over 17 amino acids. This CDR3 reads CASSLGVAGTGDNEQFF. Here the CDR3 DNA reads TGTGCCAGCAGTTTAGGGGTGGCCGGGACAGGGGACAATGAGCAGTTCTTC.

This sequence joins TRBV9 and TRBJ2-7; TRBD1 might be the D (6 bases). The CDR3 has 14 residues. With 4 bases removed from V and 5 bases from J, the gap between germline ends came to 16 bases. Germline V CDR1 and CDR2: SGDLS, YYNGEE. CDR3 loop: CASSPYTGFDEQYF. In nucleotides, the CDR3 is TGTGCCAGCAGCCCGTACACAGGGTTTGACGAGCAGTACTTC.

This chain's CDR3 is CASSMVGVERQPQHF. CDR3 bases: TGTGCCAGTAGTATGGTAGGGGTCGAAAGGCAGCCCCAGCATTTT. The V and J genes are TRBV19 and TRBJ1-5, with D possibly matching TRBD1 (5 bases). This CDR3 comprises 15 residues. Deletions cut 3 bases from V and 7 bases from J, with 16 bases between. Looked up from germline, CDR1 is LNHDA and CDR2 is SQIVND (reference sequence).

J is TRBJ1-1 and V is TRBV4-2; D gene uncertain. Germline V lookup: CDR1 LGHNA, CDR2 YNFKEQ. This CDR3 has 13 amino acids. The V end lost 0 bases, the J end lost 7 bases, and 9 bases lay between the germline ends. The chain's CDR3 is CASSQEVTDEAFF. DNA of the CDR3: TGTGCCAGCAGCCAAGAGGTCACAGATGAAGCTTTCTTT.

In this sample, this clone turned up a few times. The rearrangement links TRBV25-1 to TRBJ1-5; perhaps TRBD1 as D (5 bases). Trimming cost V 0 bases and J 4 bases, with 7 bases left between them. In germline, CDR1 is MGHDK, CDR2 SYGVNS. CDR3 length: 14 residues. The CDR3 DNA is TGTGCCAGCAGTGAATATGGGGGGAATCAGCCCCAGCATTTT. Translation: CASSEYGGNQPQHF.

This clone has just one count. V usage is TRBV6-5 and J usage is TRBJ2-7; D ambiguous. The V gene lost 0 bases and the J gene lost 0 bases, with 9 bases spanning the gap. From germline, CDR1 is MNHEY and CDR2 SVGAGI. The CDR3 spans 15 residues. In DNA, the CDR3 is TGTGCCAGCAGTTACTCGCCCAGGAACTCCTACGAGCAGTACTTC. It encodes CASSYSPRNSYEQYF.

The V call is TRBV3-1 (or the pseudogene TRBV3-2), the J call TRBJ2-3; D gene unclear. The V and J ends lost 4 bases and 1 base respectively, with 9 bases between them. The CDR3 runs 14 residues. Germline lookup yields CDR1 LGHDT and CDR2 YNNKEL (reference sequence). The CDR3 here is CASSPMTGTDTQYF. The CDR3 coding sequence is TGTGCCAGCAGCCCTATGACTGGCACAGATACGCAGTATTTT.

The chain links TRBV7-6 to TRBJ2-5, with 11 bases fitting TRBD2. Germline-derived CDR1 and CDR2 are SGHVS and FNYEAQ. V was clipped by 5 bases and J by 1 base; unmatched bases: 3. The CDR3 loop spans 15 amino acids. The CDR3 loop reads CASSVSGGAQETQYF. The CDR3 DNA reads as TGTGCCAGCAGCGTTAGCGGGGGGGCCCAAGAGACCCAGTACTTC.

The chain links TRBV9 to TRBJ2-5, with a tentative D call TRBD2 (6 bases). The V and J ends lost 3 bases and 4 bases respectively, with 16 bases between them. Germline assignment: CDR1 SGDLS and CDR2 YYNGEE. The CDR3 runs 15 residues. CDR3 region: CASSGGQGGTETQYF. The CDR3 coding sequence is TGTGCCAGCAGCGGTGGTCAGGGCGGGACAGAGACCCAGTACTTC.

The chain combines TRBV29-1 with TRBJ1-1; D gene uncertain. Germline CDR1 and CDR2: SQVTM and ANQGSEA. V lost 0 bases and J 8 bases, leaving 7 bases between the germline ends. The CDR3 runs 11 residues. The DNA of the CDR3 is TGCAGCGTTGAAGATGGCACAGAAGCTTTCTTT. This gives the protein CSVEDGTEAFF.

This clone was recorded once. The CDR3 DNA sequence: TGTGCCAGCAGCCAGGAGGACTGGGGGCAGTTCTTC. As protein: CASSQEDWGQFF. The chain joins TRBV3-1 (or the pseudogene TRBV3-2) to TRBJ2-1; TRBD2 is a possible D gene (5 bases). The CDR3 has 12 residues. Trimming removed 3 bases from V and 12 bases from J, with 12 bases in between. Germline values: CDR1 LGHDT, CDR2 YNNKEL (reference sequence).

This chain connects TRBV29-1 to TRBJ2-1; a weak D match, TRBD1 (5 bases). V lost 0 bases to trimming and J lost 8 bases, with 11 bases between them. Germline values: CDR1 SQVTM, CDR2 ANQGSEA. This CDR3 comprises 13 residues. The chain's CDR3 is CSVEDLVGDEQFF. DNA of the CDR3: TGCAGCGTTGAAGATCTGGTAGGGGATGAGCAGTTCTTC.

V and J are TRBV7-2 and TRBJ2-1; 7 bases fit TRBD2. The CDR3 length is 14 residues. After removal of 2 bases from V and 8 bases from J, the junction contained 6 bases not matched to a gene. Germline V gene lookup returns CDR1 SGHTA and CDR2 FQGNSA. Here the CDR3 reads CASSLSPGRDEQFF. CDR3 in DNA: TGTGCCAGCAGCTTAAGTCCAGGGAGGGATGAGCAGTTCTTC.

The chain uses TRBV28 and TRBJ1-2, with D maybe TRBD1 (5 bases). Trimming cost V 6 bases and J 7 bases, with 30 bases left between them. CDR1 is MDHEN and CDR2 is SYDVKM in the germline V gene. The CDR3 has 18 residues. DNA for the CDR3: TGTGCCAGCAGGGGGGTATGGGGAGGCACGAGCGGGAACCGTGGCTACACCTTC. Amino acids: CASRGVWGGTSGNRGYTF.

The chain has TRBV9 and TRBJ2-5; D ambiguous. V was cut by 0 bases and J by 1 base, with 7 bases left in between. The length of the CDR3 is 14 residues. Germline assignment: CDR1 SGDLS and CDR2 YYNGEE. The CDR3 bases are TGTGCCAGCAGCGTAGATGTCTTCCAAGAGACCCAGTACTTC. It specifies CASSVDVFQETQYF.

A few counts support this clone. This CDR3 is CASSLYRDSQETQYF. CDR3 DNA: TGTGCCAGCAGTTTATACCGGGACTCCCAAGAGACCCAGTACTTC. The J gene is TRBJ2-5, the V gene TRBV27; tentatively, D is TRBD2 (6 bases). Germline CDR1 is MNHEY and CDR2 is SMNVEV (reference sequence). Trimming removed 1 base from V and 1 base from J, with 10 bases in between. The CDR3 runs 15 residues.

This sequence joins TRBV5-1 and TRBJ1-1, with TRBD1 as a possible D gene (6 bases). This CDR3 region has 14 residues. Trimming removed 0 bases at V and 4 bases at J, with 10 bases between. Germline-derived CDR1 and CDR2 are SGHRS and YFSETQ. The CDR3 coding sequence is TGCGCCAGCAGCTTGGCGAGGACAGCCACTGAAGCTTTCTTT. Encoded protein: CASSLARTATEAFF.

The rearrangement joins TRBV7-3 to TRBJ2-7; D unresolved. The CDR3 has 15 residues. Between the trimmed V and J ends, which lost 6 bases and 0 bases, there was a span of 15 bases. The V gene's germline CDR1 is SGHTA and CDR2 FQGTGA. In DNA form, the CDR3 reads TGTGCCAGCAGTCCTCTGGGCGCTTCCTCCTACGAGCAGTACTTC. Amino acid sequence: CASSPLGASSYEQYF.

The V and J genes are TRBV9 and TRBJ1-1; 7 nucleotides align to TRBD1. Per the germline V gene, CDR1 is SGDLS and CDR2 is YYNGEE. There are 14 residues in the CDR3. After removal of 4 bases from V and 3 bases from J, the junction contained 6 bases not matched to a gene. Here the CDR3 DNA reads TGTGCCAGCAGCCCAACAGGGGCGGACACTGAAGCTTTCTTT. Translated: CASSPTGADTEAFF.

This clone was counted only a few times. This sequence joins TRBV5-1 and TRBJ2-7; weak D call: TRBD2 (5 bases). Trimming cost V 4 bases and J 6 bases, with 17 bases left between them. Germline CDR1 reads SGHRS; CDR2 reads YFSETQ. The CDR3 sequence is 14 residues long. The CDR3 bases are TGCGCCAGCAGCCCTCGGGAAGGAGGAGGCGAGCAGTACTTC. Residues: CASSPREGGGEQYF.